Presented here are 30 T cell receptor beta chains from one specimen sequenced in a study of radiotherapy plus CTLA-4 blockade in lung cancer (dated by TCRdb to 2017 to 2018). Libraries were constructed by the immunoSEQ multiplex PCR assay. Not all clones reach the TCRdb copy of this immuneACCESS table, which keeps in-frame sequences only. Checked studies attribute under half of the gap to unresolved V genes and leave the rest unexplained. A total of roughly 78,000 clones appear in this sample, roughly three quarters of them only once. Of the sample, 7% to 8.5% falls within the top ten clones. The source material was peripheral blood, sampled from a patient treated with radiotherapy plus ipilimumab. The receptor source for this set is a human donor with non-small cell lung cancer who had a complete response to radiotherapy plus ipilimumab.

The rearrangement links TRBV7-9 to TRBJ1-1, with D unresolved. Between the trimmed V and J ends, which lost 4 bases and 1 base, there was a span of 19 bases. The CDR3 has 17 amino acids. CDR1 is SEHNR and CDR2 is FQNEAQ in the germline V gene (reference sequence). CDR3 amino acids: CASSSTASVFPNTEAFF. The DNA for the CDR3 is TGTGCCAGCAGCTCTACGGCGTCCGTGTTTCCGAACACTGAAGCTTTCTTT.

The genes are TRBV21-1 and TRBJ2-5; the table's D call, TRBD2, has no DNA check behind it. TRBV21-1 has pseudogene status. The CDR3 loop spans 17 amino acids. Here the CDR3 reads CASSRTSWTSGKGTQYF. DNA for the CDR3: TGTGCCAGCAGCCGAACCTCTTGGACTAGCGGGAAGGGGACCCAGTACTTC.

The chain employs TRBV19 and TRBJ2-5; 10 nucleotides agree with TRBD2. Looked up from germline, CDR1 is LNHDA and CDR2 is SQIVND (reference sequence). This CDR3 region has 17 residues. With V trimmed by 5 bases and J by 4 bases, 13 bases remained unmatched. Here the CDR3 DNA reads TGTGCCAGTAGTTCCTTTACTAGCGGGGACCCGGGAGAGACCCAGTACTTC. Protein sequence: CASSSFTSGDPGETQYF.

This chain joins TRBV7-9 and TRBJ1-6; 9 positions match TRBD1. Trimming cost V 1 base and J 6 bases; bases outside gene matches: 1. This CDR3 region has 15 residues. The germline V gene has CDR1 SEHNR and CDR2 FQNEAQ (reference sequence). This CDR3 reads CASSLGTGVNSPLHF. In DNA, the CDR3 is TGTGCCAGCAGCTTAGGGACAGGGGTTAATTCACCCCTCCACTTT. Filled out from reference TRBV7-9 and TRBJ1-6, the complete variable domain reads DTGVSQNPRHKITKRGQNVTFRCDPISEHNRLYWYRQTLGQGPEFLTYFQNEAQLEKSRLLSDRFSAERPKGSFSTLEIQRTEQGDSAMYLCASSLGTGVNSPLHFGNGTRLTVT.

CDR3 sequence reads: CAWSGGITYEQYF. Written as DNA, the CDR3 is TGTGCCTGGAGTGGTGGGATAACCTACGAGCAGTACTTC. V is TRBV30 and J is TRBJ2-7; no reliable D call. The CDR3 extends over 13 amino acids. V lost 1 base to trimming and J lost 2 bases, with 9 bases between them. The germline V gene has CDR1 GTSNPN and CDR2 SVGIG (reference sequence).

This chain's CDR3 is CASSGRAVGRFYNEQFF. The CDR3 bases are TGTGCCAGCAGTGGTAGGGCGGTGGGTAGGTTCTACAATGAGCAGTTCTTC. J is TRBJ2-1 and V is TRBV6-1, with no clear D. The CDR3 runs 17 residues. In germline, CDR1 is MNHNS, CDR2 SASEGT. Trimming took 4 bases from V and 3 from J, leaving 19 bases between them.

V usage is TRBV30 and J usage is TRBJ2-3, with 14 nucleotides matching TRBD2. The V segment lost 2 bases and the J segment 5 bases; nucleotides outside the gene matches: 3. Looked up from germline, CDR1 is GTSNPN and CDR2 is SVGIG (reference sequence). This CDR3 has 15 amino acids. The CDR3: CAWSPGLAGGDTQYF. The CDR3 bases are TGTGCCTGGAGTCCCGGACTAGCGGGAGGAGATACGCAGTATTTT.

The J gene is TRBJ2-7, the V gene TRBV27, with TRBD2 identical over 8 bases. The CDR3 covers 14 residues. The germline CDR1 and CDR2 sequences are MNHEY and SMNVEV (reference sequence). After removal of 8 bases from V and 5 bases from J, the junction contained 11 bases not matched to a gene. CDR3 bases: TGTGCCAGCCGTACGGGGGGGTTGGGGAACGAGCAGTACTTC. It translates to CASRTGGLGNEQYF.

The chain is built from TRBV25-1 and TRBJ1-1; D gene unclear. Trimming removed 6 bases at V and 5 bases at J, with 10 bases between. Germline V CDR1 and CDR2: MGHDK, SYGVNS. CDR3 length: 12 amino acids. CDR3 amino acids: CASSSRGTEAFF. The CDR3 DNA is TGTGCCAGCAGCTCCCGGGGTACTGAAGCTTTCTTT. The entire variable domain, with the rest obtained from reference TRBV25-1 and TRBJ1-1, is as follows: EADIYQTPRYLVIGTGKKITLECSQTMGHDKMYWYQQDPGMELHLIHYSYGVNSTEKGDLSSESTVSRIRTEHFPLTLESARPSHTSQYLCASSSRGTEAFFGQGTRLTVV.

As DNA, the CDR3 is TGTGCCAGCGGACTAGCGGGAGGCTACGAGCAGTACGTC. This encodes CASGLAGGYEQYV. The V call is TRBV6-5, the J call TRBJ2-7, with TRBD2 matching 14 bases. Trimming removed 8 bases from V and 3 bases from J; junction bases left unmatched: 0. CDR3 size: 13 residues. Per the germline V gene, CDR1 is MNHEY and CDR2 is SVGAGI.

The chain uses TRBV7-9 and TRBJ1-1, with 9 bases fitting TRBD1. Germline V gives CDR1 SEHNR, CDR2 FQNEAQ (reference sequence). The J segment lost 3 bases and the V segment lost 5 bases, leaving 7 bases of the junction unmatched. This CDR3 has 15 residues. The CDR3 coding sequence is TGTGCCAGCAGCCGTCGGGACAGGGTGTACACTGAAGCTTTCTTT. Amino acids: CASSRRDRVYTEAFF.

CDR3 amino acids: CASGTGSSQPQHF. DNA of the CDR3: TGTGCTAGTGGTACAGGGTCGAGTCAGCCCCAGCATTTT. The V gene is TRBV12-5, the J gene TRBJ1-5; the D gene is possibly TRBD1 (6 bases). V lost 5 bases to trimming and J lost 6 bases, with 11 bases between them. CDR1 and CDR2 from the germline V gene are LGHNT and FRNRAP. The CDR3 is 13 amino acids.

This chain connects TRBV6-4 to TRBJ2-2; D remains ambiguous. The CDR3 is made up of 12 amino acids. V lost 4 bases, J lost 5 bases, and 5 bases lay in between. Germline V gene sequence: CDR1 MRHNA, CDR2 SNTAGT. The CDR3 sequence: CASSVGTGELFF. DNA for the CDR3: TGTGCCAGCAGTGTAGGAACCGGGGAGCTGTTTTTT.

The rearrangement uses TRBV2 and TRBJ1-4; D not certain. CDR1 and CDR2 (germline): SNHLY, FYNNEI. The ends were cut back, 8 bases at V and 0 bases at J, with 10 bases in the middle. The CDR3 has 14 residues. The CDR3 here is CASVEGATNEKLFF. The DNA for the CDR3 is TGTGCCAGCGTAGAGGGAGCAACTAATGAAAAACTGTTTTTT. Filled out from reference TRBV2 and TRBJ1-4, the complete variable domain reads EPEVTQTPSHQVTQMGQEVILRCVPISNHLYFYWYRQILGQKVEFLVSFYNNEISEKSEIFDDQFSVERPDGSNFTLKIRSTKLEDSAMYFCASVEGATNEKLFFGSGTQLSVL.

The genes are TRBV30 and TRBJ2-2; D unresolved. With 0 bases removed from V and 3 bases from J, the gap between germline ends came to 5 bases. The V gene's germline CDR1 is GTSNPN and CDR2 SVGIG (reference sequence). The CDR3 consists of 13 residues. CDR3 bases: TGTGCCTGGAGTGTTGCAGACACCGGGGAGCTGTTTTTT. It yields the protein CAWSVADTGELFF.

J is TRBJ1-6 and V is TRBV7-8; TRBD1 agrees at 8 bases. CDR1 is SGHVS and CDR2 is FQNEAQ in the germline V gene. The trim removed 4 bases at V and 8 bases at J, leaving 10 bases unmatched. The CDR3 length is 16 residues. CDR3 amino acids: CASSSWGDRHDSPLHF. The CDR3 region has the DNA TGTGCCAGCAGCTCCTGGGGGGACAGGCACGATTCACCCCTCCACTTT. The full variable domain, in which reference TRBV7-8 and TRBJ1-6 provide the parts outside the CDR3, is GAGVSQSPRYKVAKRGQDVALRCDPISGHVSLFWYQQALGQGPEFLTYFQNEAQLDKSGLPSDRFFAERPEGSVSTLKIQRTQQEDSAVYLCASSSWGDRHDSPLHFGNGTRLTVT.

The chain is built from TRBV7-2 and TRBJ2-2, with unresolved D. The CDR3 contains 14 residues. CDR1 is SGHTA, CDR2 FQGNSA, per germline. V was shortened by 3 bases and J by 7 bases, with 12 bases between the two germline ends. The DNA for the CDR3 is TGTGCCAGCAGCTTGGTCGGGTTTGGCGGGGAGCTGTTTTTT. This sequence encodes CASSLVGFGGELFF.

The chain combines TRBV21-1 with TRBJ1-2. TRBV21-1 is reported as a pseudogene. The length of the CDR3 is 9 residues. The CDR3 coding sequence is TGTGCCAGCAGTAGGGGCTACACCTTC. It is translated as CASSRGYTF.

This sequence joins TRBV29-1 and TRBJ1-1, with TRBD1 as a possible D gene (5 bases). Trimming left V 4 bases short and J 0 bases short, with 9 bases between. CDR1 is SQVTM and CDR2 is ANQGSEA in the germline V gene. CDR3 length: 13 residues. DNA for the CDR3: TGCAGCGTTGTCAGGGCTTTGAACACTGAAGCTTTCTTT. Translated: CSVVRALNTEAFF.

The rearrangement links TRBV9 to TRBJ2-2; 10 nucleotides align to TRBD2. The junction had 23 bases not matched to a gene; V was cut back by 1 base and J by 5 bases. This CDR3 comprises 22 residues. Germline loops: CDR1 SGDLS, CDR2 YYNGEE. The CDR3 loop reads CASSVIPPRVAGGPMGTGELFF. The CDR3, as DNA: TGTGCCAGCAGCGTAATTCCCCCTCGGGTAGCGGGGGGCCCGATGGGTACCGGGGAGCTGTTTTTT.

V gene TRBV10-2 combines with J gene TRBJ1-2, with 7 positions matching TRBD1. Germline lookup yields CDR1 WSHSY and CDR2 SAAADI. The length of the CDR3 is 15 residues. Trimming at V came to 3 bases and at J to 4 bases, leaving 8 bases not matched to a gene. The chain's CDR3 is CASSDRRGKGYGYTF. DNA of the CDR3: TGCGCCAGCAGTGACCGCAGGGGGAAAGGCTATGGCTACACCTTC.

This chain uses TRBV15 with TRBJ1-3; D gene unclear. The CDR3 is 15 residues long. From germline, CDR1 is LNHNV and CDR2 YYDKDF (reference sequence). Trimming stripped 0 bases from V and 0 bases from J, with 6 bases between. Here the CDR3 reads CATSREIFSGNTIYF. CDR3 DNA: TGTGCCACCAGCAGAGAGATCTTCTCTGGAAACACCATATATTTT. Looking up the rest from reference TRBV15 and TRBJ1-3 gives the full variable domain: DAMVIQNPRYQVTQFGKPVTLSCSQTLNHNVMYWYQQKSSQAPKLLFHYYDKDFNNEADTPDNFQSRRPNTSFCFLDIRSPGLGDTAMYLCATSREIFSGNTIYFGEGSWLTVV.

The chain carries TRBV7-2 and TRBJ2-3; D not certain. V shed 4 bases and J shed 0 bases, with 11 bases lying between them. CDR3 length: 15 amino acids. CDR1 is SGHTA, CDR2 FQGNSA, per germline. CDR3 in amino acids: CASSSYRSSTDTQYF. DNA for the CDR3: TGTGCCAGCAGCTCCTATCGCTCTAGCACAGATACGCAGTATTTT.

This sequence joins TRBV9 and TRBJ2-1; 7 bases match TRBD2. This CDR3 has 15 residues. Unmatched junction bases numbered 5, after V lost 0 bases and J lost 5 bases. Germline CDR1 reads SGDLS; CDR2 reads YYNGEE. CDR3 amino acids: CASSVDGTNHNEQFF. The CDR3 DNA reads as TGTGCCAGCAGCGTAGATGGGACTAACCACAATGAGCAGTTCTTC. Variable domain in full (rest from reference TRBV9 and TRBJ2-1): DSGVTQTPKHLITATGQRVTLRCSPRSGDLSVYWYQQSLDQGLQFLIQYYNGEERAKGNILERFSAQQFPDLHSELNLSSLELGDSALYFCASSVDGTNHNEQFFGPGTRLTVL.

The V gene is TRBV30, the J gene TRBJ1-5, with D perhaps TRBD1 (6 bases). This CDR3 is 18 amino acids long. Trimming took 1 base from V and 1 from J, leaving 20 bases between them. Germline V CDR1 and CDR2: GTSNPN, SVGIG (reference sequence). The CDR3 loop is CAWSDSRRGGGSNQPQHF. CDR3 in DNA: TGTGCCTGGAGTGACTCCAGGAGGGGGGGAGGGAGCAATCAGCCCCAGCATTTT.

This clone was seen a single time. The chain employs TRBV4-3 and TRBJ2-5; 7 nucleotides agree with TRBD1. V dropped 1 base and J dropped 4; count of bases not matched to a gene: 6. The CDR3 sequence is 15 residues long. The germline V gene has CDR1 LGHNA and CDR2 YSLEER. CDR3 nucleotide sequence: TGCGCCAGCAGCCAAGGAACAGGGGATGGAGAGACCCAGTACTTC. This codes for CASSQGTGDGETQYF.

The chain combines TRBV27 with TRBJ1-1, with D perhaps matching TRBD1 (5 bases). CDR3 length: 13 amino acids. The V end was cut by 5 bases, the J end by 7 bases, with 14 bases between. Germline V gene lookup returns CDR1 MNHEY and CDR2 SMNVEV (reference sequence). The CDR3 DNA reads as TGTGCCAGCAGTGTGGGGGGACCCGGTGAAGCTTTCTTT. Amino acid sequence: CASSVGGPGEAFF.

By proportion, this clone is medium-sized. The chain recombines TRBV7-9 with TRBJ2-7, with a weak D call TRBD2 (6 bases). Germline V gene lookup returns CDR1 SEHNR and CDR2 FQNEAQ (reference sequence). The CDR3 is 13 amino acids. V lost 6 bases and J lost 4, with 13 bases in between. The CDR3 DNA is TGTGCCAGCAGTGAAGGGGCGGGGTACGAGCAGTACTTC. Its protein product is CASSEGAGYEQYF. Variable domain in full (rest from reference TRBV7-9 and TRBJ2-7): DTGVSQNPRHKITKRGQNVTFRCDPISEHNRLYWYRQTLGQGPEFLTYFQNEAQLEKSRLLSDRFSAERPKGSFSTLEIQRTEQGDSAMYLCASSEGAGYEQYFGPGTRLTVT.

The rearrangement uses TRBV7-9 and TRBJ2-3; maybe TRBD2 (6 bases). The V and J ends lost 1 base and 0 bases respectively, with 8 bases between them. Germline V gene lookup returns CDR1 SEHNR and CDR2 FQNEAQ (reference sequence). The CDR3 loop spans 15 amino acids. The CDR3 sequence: CASSLGTTSTDTQYF. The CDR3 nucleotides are TGTGCCAGCAGCTTAGGGACTACTAGCACAGATACGCAGTATTTT.

CDR3 in amino acids: CASSPGGADRNTEAFF. CDR3 coding DNA: TGCGCCAGCAGCCCCGGTGGCGCGGACCGGAACACTGAAGCTTTCTTT. The chain combines TRBV5-1 with TRBJ1-1; no clear D. Trimming shortened V by 4 bases and J by 1 base, and 17 bases separated the two germline ends. The germline V gene encodes CDR1 SGHRS and CDR2 YFSETQ. This CDR3 spans 16 amino acids.